This TCR beta chain was captured by sequencing in a study of T-cell reconstitution after alpha-beta-depleted transplantation in children. Germline lookup yields CDR1 LGHDT and CDR2 YNNKEL (reference sequence). V was clipped by 0 bases and J by 0 bases, with 6 bases between them. This CDR3 is 14 amino acids long. This clonotype was counted many times. Using unique molecular identifiers, the investigators prepared the TCRbeta library. TCRdb analysed the PCR reads with MiXCR anew, one entry per CDR3 protein. The data contain approximately 270,000 distinct CDR3 sequences, about 10% of them seen just once; the ten biggest clones take up about a tenth.

The chain combines TRBV3-1 with TRBJ2-7; D gene uncertain. The source was PBMCs from the stem cell graft donor, collected from the stem cell graft. The origin of this receptor is a human donor who donated a stem cell graft to a child with SCID. CDR3 residues: CASSQDPSSYEQYF. The CDR3 DNA reads TGTGCCAGCAGCCAAGACCCGTCCTCCTACGAGCAGTACTTC.